One and the same sample provided the 28 T cell receptor beta chains below, sequenced in a study of blood T cell repertoires in COVID-19. Clones were read by immunoSEQ multiplex PCR, and TCRdb kept only the in-frame ones, dropping some. The sample lists around 200,000 clones, approximately 87% occurring once. Input material: peripheral blood. Receptors originate from a person aged 65 to 85 with COVID-19, enrolled during active disease.

The genes are TRBV3-1 (or the pseudogene TRBV3-2) and TRBJ1-4, with no clear D. Looked up from germline, CDR1 is LGHDT and CDR2 is YNNKEL (reference sequence). The ends were cut back, 5 bases at V and 5 bases at J, with 15 bases in the middle. This CDR3 is 15 amino acids long. CDR3 sequence (DNA): TGTGCCAGCAGCAGTCCGACAATCAGGAATGAAAAACTGTTTTTT. Its translation: CASSSPTIRNEKLFF.

The CDR3 DNA sequence: TGTGCCAGCAGCTTCGGGACAGGGAACACCGGGGAGCTGTTTTTT. Protein product: CASSFGTGNTGELFF. This chain connects TRBV11-2 to TRBJ2-2; 8 nucleotides match TRBD1. Germline loops: CDR1 SGHAT, CDR2 FQNNGV. This CDR3 comprises 15 residues. The junction had 1 base not matched to a gene; V was cut back by 3 bases and J by 1 base.

The rearrangement joins TRBV5-1 to TRBJ1-2; 12 bases match TRBD1. V gave up 3 bases and J gave up 4 bases; unmatched junction bases: 10. CDR3 length: 17 amino acids. The germline gives CDR1 SGHRS, CDR2 YFSETQ. The CDR3 protein is CASSSAGTGGRSYGYTF. The CDR3 DNA is TGCGCCAGCAGCTCAGCCGGGACAGGGGGCAGGAGCTATGGCTACACCTTC.

The table lists this clone with a count of one. This chain joins TRBV6-5 and TRBJ2-7; TRBD1 matches at 9 bases. V was pared by 6 bases and J by 2 bases, with 5 bases of the junction left unmatched. The CDR3 runs 14 residues. Germline V gene lookup returns CDR1 MNHEY and CDR2 SVGAGI. This CDR3 is CASRGGTGTYEQYF. CDR3 DNA sequence: TGTGCCAGCAGGGGCGGGACAGGGACCTACGAGCAGTACTTC.

V gene TRBV28 combines with J gene TRBJ1-5, with D perhaps TRBD1 (5 bases). CDR1 is MDHEN and CDR2 is SYDVKM in the germline V gene. The V gene lost 3 bases and the J gene lost 7 bases, with 16 bases spanning the gap. The CDR3 is 15 residues long. CDR3 sequence reads: CASSLGQTGGQPQHF. The CDR3 DNA reads as TGTGCCAGCAGTTTGGGGCAGACGGGGGGGCAGCCCCAGCATTTT. The full variable domain, with the rest looked up from reference TRBV28 and TRBJ1-5, is DVKVTQSSRYLVKRTGEKVFLECVQDMDHENMFWYRQDPGLGLRLIYFSYDVKMKEKGDIPEGYSVSREKKERFSLILESASTNQTSMYLCASSLGQTGGQPQHFGDGTRLSIL.

V usage is TRBV5-4 and J usage is TRBJ2-2, with TRBD1 as a possible D gene (6 bases). The CDR3 has 15 residues. In germline, CDR1 is SGHNT, CDR2 YYREEE (reference sequence). Trimming removed 2 bases at V and 5 bases at J, with 13 bases between. This CDR3 is CASSFGQSRTGELFF. The CDR3 DNA reads as TGTGCCAGCAGCTTCGGACAGAGTCGAACCGGGGAGCTGTTTTTT.

The chain carries TRBV3-1 (or the pseudogene TRBV3-2) and TRBJ1-1; 8 nucleotides match TRBD1. V lost 3 bases and J lost 3; bases outside the gene matches: 3. Germline V gives CDR1 LGHDT, CDR2 YNNKEL (reference sequence). The CDR3 runs 14 residues. Written as DNA, the CDR3 is TGTGCCAGCAGCCAGACAGGGGTTCACACTGAAGCTTTCTTT. This sequence encodes CASSQTGVHTEAFF.

This clone was detected ten times or more. The rearrangement uses TRBV15 and TRBJ1-5; D is undetermined. Germline CDR1 and CDR2: LNHNV and YYDKDF (reference sequence). The CDR3 extends over 15 amino acids. Trimming removed 0 bases at V and 6 bases at J, with 12 bases between. The CDR3 loop reads CATSREFGVAQPQHF. CDR3 in DNA: TGTGCCACCAGCAGAGAGTTCGGGGTCGCTCAGCCCCAGCATTTT.

The V and J genes are TRBV24-1 and TRBJ2-3; TRBD2 matches at 16 bases. From germline, CDR1 is KGHDR and CDR2 SFDVKD. This CDR3 has 18 amino acids. V was pared by 4 bases and J by 5 bases, with 8 bases of the junction left unmatched. The CDR3 protein is CATSESGLAGGTGDTQYF. CDR3 DNA sequence: TGTGCCACCAGTGAATCGGGACTAGCGGGAGGGACAGGAGATACGCAGTATTTT.

The rearrangement links TRBV6-6 to TRBJ1-4, with a possible D match to TRBD1 (6 bases). CDR3 size: 14 residues. The germline V and J ends were trimmed by 5 bases and 5 bases, with 12 bases remaining between them. CDR1 MNHNY and CDR2 SVGAGI come from the germline V gene (reference sequence). CDR3 coding DNA: TGTGCCAGCAGTCCCGACAGGCCCAATGAAAAACTGTTTTTT. Its translation is CASSPDRPNEKLFF.

V and J are TRBV10-1 and TRBJ1-2; the D gene is possibly TRBD1 (6 bases). In germline, CDR1 is WNHNN, CDR2 SYGVQD (reference sequence). V lost 4 bases and J 9 bases, leaving 12 bases between the germline ends. The CDR3 sequence is 12 residues long. Here the CDR3 DNA reads TGCGCCAGCAGTGGTGAACAGGGATGCTACACCTTC. Its protein product is CASSGEQGCYTF.

The rearrangement joins TRBV4-2 to TRBJ2-2; TRBD2 matches 11 bases. The CDR3 runs to 18 residues. Germline loops: CDR1 LGHNA, CDR2 YNFKEQ. With 2 bases clipped from V and 4 bases from J, the junction kept 9 bases outside the gene matches. This chain's CDR3 is CASSQSGIAGGPTGELFF. The CDR3 bases are TGTGCCAGCAGCCAATCCGGTATAGCGGGAGGGCCCACCGGGGAGCTGTTTTTT.

The V call is TRBV19, the J call TRBJ2-7; the D gene is possibly TRBD1 (6 bases). Germline V gene sequence: CDR1 LNHDA, CDR2 SQIVND (reference sequence). The CDR3 runs to 15 residues. V lost 1 base and J lost 4, with 14 bases in between. The CDR3 sequence: CASSIGVRGIYEQYF. The DNA of the CDR3 is TGTGCCAGTAGTATAGGGGTCAGGGGCATATACGAGCAGTACTTC.

The V call is TRBV5-4, the J call TRBJ2-3, with TRBD2 matching over 9 bases. The CDR3 extends over 14 amino acids. After removal of 5 bases from V and 3 bases from J, the junction contained 4 bases not matched to a gene. CDR1 is SGHNT, CDR2 YYREEE, per germline (reference sequence). The CDR3 sequence is CASRLGLATDTQYF. DNA of the CDR3: TGTGCCAGCAGGCTGGGACTAGCAACAGATACGCAGTATTTT.

V and J are TRBV7-2 and TRBJ2-3; TRBD2 agrees at 15 bases. The length of the CDR3 is 19 residues. V gave up 4 bases and J gave up 0 bases; unmatched junction bases: 8. Germline CDR1 is SGHTA and CDR2 is FQGNSA. CDR3 sequence: CASSSGLAGGSFSTDTQYF. CDR3 nucleotide sequence: TGTGCCAGCAGCTCGGGACTAGCGGGAGGATCATTCAGCACAGATACGCAGTATTTT.

V gene TRBV19 combines with J gene TRBJ1-1, with a possible D match to TRBD1 (6 bases). The germline V gene encodes CDR1 LNHDA and CDR2 SQIVND (reference sequence). V gave up 6 bases and J gave up 0 bases, with 17 bases separating them. This CDR3 spans 16 amino acids. The CDR3 nucleotides are TGTGCCAGTAGGCCCGTTAGGACAGCAATGAACACTGAAGCTTTCTTT. Its protein is CASRPVRTAMNTEAFF.

This chain joins TRBV30 and TRBJ1-2, with 7 bases aligning to TRBD1. Germline values: CDR1 GTSNPN, CDR2 SVGIG (reference sequence). V lost 0 bases to trimming and J lost 4 bases; unmatched junction nucleotides: 5. The CDR3 spans 14 residues. The CDR3 spells CAWSVGQGGYGYTF. CDR3 nucleotides: TGTGCCTGGAGTGTAGGGCAGGGGGGCTATGGCTACACCTTC.

The genes are TRBV5-8 and TRBJ1-6, with D unresolved. The germline V gene encodes CDR1 SGHTS and CDR2 YDEGEE. V shed 2 bases and J shed 7 bases, with 13 bases lying between them. The CDR3 contains 15 residues. For the CDR3, the DNA is TGTGCCAGCAGCTTTTGGTCTAGCGGGAATTCACCCCTCCACTTT. The encoded protein is CASSFWSSGNSPLHF.

The chain employs TRBV24-1 and TRBJ2-2; TRBD1 agrees at 12 bases. CDR3 length: 17 amino acids. Germline loops: CDR1 KGHDR, CDR2 SFDVKD. Germline trimming cut 4 bases from V and 7 bases from J; bases unmatched to any gene: 9. The CDR3 spells CATSDNRDRGPVGELFF. In nucleotides, the CDR3 is TGTGCCACCAGTGACAACCGGGACAGGGGGCCGGTCGGGGAGCTGTTTTTT.

This rearrangement joins TRBV11-2 to TRBJ2-1; 7 bases align to TRBD2. The trim removed 4 bases at V and 10 bases at J, leaving 4 bases unmatched. The CDR3 loop spans 12 amino acids. Germline CDR1 SGHAT, CDR2 FQNNGV. The CDR3 DNA reads TGTGCCAGCAGCTCCGGGCGGGGGGAGCAGTTCTTC. Protein sequence: CASSSGRGEQFF.

This chain uses TRBV30 with TRBJ1-2, with TRBD1 matching over 7 bases. The J segment lost 5 bases and the V segment lost 8 bases, leaving 8 bases of the junction unmatched. CDR1 and CDR2 from the germline V gene are GTSNPN and SVGIG (reference sequence). The CDR3 has 12 amino acids. The CDR3 DNA is TGTGCCAGCCCCGGGACAGCATATGGCTACACCTTC. Translation: CASPGTAYGYTF. The full variable domain, completed using reference TRBV30 and TRBJ1-2, is SQTIHQWPATLVQPVGSPLSLECTVEGTSNPNLYWYRQAAGRGLQLLFYSVGIGQISSEVPQNLSASRPQDRQFILSSKKLLLSDSGFYLCASPGTAYGYTFGSGTRLTVV.

The V call is TRBV6-5, the J call TRBJ2-7; perhaps TRBD1 as D (6 bases). CDR1 and CDR2 from the germline V gene are MNHEY and SVGAGI. Between the trimmed V and J ends, which lost 6 bases and 4 bases, there was a span of 16 bases. The CDR3 has 14 amino acids. The DNA for the CDR3 is TGTGCCAGCAGCCAAGGCTTTGGACAGTACGAGCAGTACTTC. Translation gives CASSQGFGQYEQYF.

The J gene is TRBJ2-7, the V gene TRBV3-1 (or the pseudogene TRBV3-2); the match to TRBD1 covers 7 bases. V was pared by 8 bases and J by 12 bases, with 7 bases of the junction left unmatched. The CDR3 spans 10 residues. Germline V CDR1 and CDR2: LGHDT, YNNKEL (reference sequence). The CDR3 is CASERDRVYF. CDR3 nucleotide sequence: TGTGCCAGCGAGAGAGACAGGGTGTACTTC.

The genes are TRBV4-3 and TRBJ1-5; TRBD1 might be the D (6 bases). Germline V gives CDR1 LGHNA, CDR2 YSLEER. The CDR3 spans 15 residues. V lost 1 base and J 5 bases, leaving 12 bases between the germline ends. The CDR3 DNA reads TGCGCCAGCAGCCAAGGAGCAGGGGATTATCAGCCCCAGCATTTT. Protein sequence: CASSQGAGDYQPQHF.

The V and J genes are TRBV28 and TRBJ1-5, with 11 positions matching TRBD1. Germline CDR1 is MDHEN and CDR2 is SYDVKM. Losses at the gene ends were 7 bases for V and 12 bases for J; bases not matched to a gene: 11. This CDR3 spans 14 amino acids. This chain's CDR3 is CASKGQGAIISQHF. CDR3 bases: TGTGCCAGCAAAGGACAGGGGGCAATAATCAGCCAGCATTTT.

This clone was counted between two and nine times. The rearrangement joins TRBV7-2 to TRBJ2-4; D gene ambiguous. The CDR3 has 18 amino acids. Germline assignment: CDR1 SGHTA and CDR2 FQGNSA. Trimming cost V 5 bases and J 3 bases, with 23 bases left between them. DNA of the CDR3: TGTGCCAGCAGCCCGTCCCTCCCACGTTCCACGGGCAAAAACATTCAGTACTTC. Amino acid sequence: CASSPSLPRSTGKNIQYF.

This clone has just one count. This chain links TRBV7-3 with TRBJ2-2; D gene ambiguous. The length of the CDR3 is 12 residues. The V end lost 5 bases, the J end lost 6 bases, and 7 bases lay between the germline ends. Germline V gene lookup returns CDR1 SGHTA and CDR2 FQGTGA. CDR3 sequence: CASSASAGELFF. DNA for the CDR3: TGTGCCAGCAGCGCCTCAGCCGGGGAGCTGTTTTTT.

CDR3 coding DNA: TGTGCCAGCAACTACAGGGCTATGAACACTGAAGCTTTCTTT. This codes for CASNYRAMNTEAFF. The rearrangement links TRBV7-2 to TRBJ1-1; a weak D match, TRBD1 (6 bases). Germline CDR1 reads SGHTA; CDR2 reads FQGNSA. V lost 7 bases, J lost 0 bases, and 12 bases lay in between. This CDR3 spans 14 amino acids.